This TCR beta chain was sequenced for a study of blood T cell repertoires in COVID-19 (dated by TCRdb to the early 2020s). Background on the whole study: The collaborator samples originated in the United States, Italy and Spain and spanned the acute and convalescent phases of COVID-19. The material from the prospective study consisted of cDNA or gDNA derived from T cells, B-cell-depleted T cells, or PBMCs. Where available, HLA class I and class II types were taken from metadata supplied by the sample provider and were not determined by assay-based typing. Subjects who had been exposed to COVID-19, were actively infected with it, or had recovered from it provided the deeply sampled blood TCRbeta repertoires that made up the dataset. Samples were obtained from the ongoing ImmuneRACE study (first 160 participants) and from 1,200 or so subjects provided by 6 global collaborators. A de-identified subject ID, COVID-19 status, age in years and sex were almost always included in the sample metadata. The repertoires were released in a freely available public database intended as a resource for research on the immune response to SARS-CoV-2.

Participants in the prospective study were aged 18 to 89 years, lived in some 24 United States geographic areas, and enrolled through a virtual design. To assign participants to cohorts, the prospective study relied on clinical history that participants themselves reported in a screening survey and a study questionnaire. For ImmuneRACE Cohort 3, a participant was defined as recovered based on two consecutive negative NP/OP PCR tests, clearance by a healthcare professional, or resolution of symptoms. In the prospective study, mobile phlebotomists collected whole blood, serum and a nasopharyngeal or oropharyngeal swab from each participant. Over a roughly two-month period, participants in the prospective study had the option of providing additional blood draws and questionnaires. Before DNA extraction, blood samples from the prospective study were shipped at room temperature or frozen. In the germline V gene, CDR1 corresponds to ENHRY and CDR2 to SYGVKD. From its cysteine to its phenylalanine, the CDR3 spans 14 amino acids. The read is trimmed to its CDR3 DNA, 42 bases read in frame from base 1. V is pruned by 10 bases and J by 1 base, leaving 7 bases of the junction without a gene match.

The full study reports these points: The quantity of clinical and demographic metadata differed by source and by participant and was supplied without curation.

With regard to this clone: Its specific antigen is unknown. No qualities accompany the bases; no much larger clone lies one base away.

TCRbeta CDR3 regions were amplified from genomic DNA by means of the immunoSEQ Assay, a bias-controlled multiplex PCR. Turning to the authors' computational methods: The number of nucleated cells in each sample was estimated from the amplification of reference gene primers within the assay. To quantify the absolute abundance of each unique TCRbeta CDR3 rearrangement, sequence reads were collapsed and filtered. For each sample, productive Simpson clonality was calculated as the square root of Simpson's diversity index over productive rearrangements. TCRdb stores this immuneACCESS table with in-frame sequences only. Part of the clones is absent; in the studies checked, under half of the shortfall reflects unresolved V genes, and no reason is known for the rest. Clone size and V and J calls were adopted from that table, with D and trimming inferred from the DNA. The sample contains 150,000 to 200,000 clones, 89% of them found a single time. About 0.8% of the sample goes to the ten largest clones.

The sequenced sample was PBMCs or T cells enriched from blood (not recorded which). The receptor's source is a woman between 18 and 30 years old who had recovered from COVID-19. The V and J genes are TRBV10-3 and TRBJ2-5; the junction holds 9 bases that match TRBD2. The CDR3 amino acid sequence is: CATGSTSGQETQYF. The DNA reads TGTGCCACCGGTTCGACTAGCGGCCAAGAGACCCAGTACTTC.